These 29 T cell receptor beta chains share one sample of origin, sequenced in a study of blood T cell repertoires in COVID-19. Profiling relied on immunoSEQ multiplex PCR, and the TCRdb table lists in-frame clones only, not all of them. The sample has 15,000 to 20,000 clones, 80% seen once. The sequencing sample was made of peripheral blood. The origin of the receptors is a man older than 75 with acute or convalescent COVID-19.

This chain connects TRBV10-3 to TRBJ2-1; 9 bases match TRBD2. This CDR3 spans 16 amino acids. CDR1 and CDR2 from the germline V gene are ENHRY and SYGVKD. V lost 4 bases and J lost 4; bases outside the gene matches: 8. CDR3: CAISGRQTSGYNEQFF. The CDR3 coding sequence is TGTGCCATCAGTGGGAGACAGACTAGCGGATACAATGAGCAGTTCTTC.

This chain links TRBV18 with TRBJ2-2; maybe TRBD1 (6 bases). This CDR3 contains 17 residues. V was pared by 3 bases and J by 0 bases, with 14 bases between. Germline loops: CDR1 KGHSH, CDR2 LQKENI. The CDR3 is CASSPLTGVTNTGELFF. In DNA, the CDR3 is TGTGCCAGCTCACCGCTGACAGGCGTTACGAACACCGGGGAGCTGTTTTTT.

This clone came up once. V usage is TRBV2 and J usage is TRBJ1-1; D may be TRBD1 (6 bases). CDR1 is SNHLY, CDR2 FYNNEI, per germline. This CDR3 spans 13 amino acids. The CDR3 DNA reads TGTGCAAGTTGTGAGGGGGAGCGCACTGAAGCTTTCTTT. Protein: CASCEGERTEAFF.

The V call is TRBV16, the J call TRBJ1-1; D may be TRBD1 (6 bases). From germline, CDR1 is KGHSY and CDR2 FQNENV. V dropped 2 bases and J dropped 5 bases, with 15 bases sitting between them. The CDR3 has 15 residues. CDR3 residues: CASSQALSGATEAFF. The CDR3 DNA follows: TGTGCCAGCAGCCAAGCGTTATCAGGGGCAACTGAAGCTTTCTTT.

The rearrangement joins TRBV9 to TRBJ1-5; D might be TRBD1 (6 bases). Between the trimmed V and J ends, which lost 2 bases and 0 bases, there was a span of 9 bases. The CDR3 is 15 residues long. Germline values: CDR1 SGDLS, CDR2 YYNGEE. CDR3 loop: CASSVQGTSNQPQHF. CDR3 DNA: TGTGCCAGCAGCGTTCAGGGGACTAGCAATCAGCCCCAGCATTTT.

The chain has TRBV5-4 and TRBJ1-6; D is possibly TRBD1 (5 bases). The length of the CDR3 is 16 residues. CDR1 and CDR2 (germline): SGHNT, YYREEE (reference sequence). Trimming pared 0 bases from V and 7 bases from J, leaving 14 bases between. The CDR3 spells CASSLGGRGGNSPLHF. The CDR3 bases are TGTGCCAGCAGCTTGGGCGGAAGGGGAGGGAATTCACCCCTCCACTTT.

The CDR3 protein is CASSAPRTVTGELFF. CDR3 DNA sequence: TGTGCCAGCAGTGCGCCCCGGACAGTAACCGGGGAGCTGTTTTTT. The chain is built from TRBV25-1 and TRBJ2-2; a possible D gene is TRBD1 (6 bases). The CDR3 length is 15 residues. V gave up 4 bases and J gave up 5 bases, with 14 bases separating them. The germline V gene has CDR1 MGHDK and CDR2 SYGVNS.

The V and J genes are TRBV4-1 and TRBJ2-3, with 13 bases identical to TRBD2. The trim removed 0 bases at V and 2 bases at J, leaving 5 bases unmatched. Germline CDR1 and CDR2: MGHRA and YSYEKL. This CDR3 comprises 18 residues. In nucleotides, the CDR3 is TGCGCCAGCAGCCAAGAGTTCGGACTAGCGGGGGACACAGATACGCAGTATTTT. Protein product: CASSQEFGLAGDTDTQYF.

The CDR3 here is CASSLALGLAGTYEQYF. Written as DNA, the CDR3 is TGCGCCAGCAGCTTGGCCTTGGGACTAGCGGGGACCTACGAGCAGTACTTC. The V call is TRBV5-1, the J call TRBJ2-7; TRBD2 aligns across 13 bases. This CDR3 contains 17 residues. In germline, CDR1 is SGHRS, CDR2 YFSETQ. Trimming removed 0 bases from V and 2 bases from J; junction bases left unmatched: 5.

The rearrangement links TRBV30 to TRBJ1-3; 9 positions match TRBD1. Germline CDR1 is GTSNPN and CDR2 is SVGIG (reference sequence). This CDR3 spans 14 amino acids. The V gene end was trimmed by 3 bases and the J gene end by 4 bases; junction bases not matched to a gene: 4. For the CDR3, the DNA is TGTGCCTGGAGCCCGGGACAGGGCGGAAACACCATATATTTT. Protein sequence: CAWSPGQGGNTIYF.

Only a few counts were recorded for this clone. The chain uses TRBV5-1 and TRBJ2-7; 7 bases match TRBD2. The V gene's germline CDR1 is SGHRS and CDR2 YFSETQ. The CDR3 is 12 amino acids. V lost 3 bases and J lost 5; bases outside the gene matches: 2. The DNA for the CDR3 is TGCGCCAGCAGCTGGGGGGGAGACGAGCAGTACTTC. Translating gives CASSWGGDEQYF.

The genes are TRBV29-1 and TRBJ1-5; tentative D call: TRBD1 (5 bases). V dropped 4 bases and J dropped 0 bases, with 13 bases sitting between them. Germline V gene sequence: CDR1 SQVTM, CDR2 ANQGSEA. The CDR3 runs 15 residues. CDR3 in DNA: TGCAGCGTTGTATTTGACAGTAATAGCAATCAGCCCCAGCATTTT. As protein: CSVVFDSNSNQPQHF.

The V gene is TRBV9, the J gene TRBJ2-6; 7 positions agree with TRBD2. There are 17 residues in the CDR3. V was pared by 4 bases and J by 0 bases, with 7 bases of the junction left unmatched. The germline gives CDR1 SGDLS, CDR2 YYNGEE. The CDR3 region is CASSRTGGSSGANVLTF. For the CDR3, the DNA is TGTGCCAGCAGCAGGACGGGGGGATCCTCTGGGGCCAACGTCCTGACTTTC. The entire variable domain, with the rest obtained from reference TRBV9 and TRBJ2-6, is as follows: DSGVTQTPKHLITATGQRVTLRCSPRSGDLSVYWYQQSLDQGLQFLIQYYNGEERAKGNILERFSAQQFPDLHSELNLSSLELGDSALYFCASSRTGGSSGANVLTFGAGSRLTVL.

V usage is TRBV30 and J usage is TRBJ1-1; D is unresolved. The V and J ends lost 0 bases and 0 bases respectively, with 5 bases between them. The length of the CDR3 is 13 residues. Germline V gene data show CDR1 as GTSNPN and CDR2 as SVGIG (reference sequence). In nucleotides, the CDR3 is TGTGCCTGGAGTGTGCAGGTGAACACTGAAGCTTTCTTT. Protein sequence: CAWSVQVNTEAFF.

The rearrangement links TRBV7-6 to TRBJ2-1, with TRBD1 matching 9 bases. CDR3 size: 17 residues. Germline trimming cut 5 bases from V and 0 bases from J; bases unmatched to any gene: 8. Germline V lookup: CDR1 SGHVS, CDR2 FNYEAQ. CDR3 loop: CASSKGTGSISYNEQFF. Here the CDR3 DNA reads TGTGCCAGCAGCAAAGGGACAGGGTCGATCTCCTACAATGAGCAGTTCTTC.

This chain links TRBV10-3 with TRBJ2-1, with D perhaps TRBD2 (7 bases). Trimming took off 10 bases at V and 0 bases at J, with 16 bases between the two ends. CDR1 is ENHRY and CDR2 is SYGVKD in the germline V gene. This CDR3 region has 15 residues. CDR3 region: CATRGAGSSYNEQFF. The CDR3 DNA sequence: TGTGCCACCAGGGGAGCGGGGAGCTCCTACAATGAGCAGTTCTTC.

The chain links TRBV5-1 to TRBJ2-3; D is undetermined. Germline V gene sequence: CDR1 SGHRS, CDR2 YFSETQ. The CDR3 length is 14 residues. Between the trimmed V and J ends, which lost 3 bases and 0 bases, there was a span of 8 bases. The DNA of the CDR3 is TGCGCCAGCAGCTCCCAGACTAGCACAGATACGCAGTATTTT. Protein product: CASSSQTSTDTQYF.

V and J are TRBV7-9 and TRBJ1-6; 7 bases line up with TRBD1. Per the germline V gene, CDR1 is SEHNR and CDR2 is FQNEAQ (reference sequence). V lost 2 bases, J lost 7 bases, and 2 bases stayed unmatched. This CDR3 region has 14 residues. The CDR3 nucleotides read TGTGCCAGCAGCTTACCAGGGGGGAATTCACCCCTCCACTTT. Its translation: CASSLPGGNSPLHF.

The chain links TRBV4-3 to TRBJ2-1; tentative D call: TRBD2 (5 bases). V was cut by 0 bases and J by 3 bases, with 15 bases left in between. The CDR3 is 17 amino acids. Germline V gene data show CDR1 as LGHNA and CDR2 as YSLEER. CDR3 protein: CASSQEYRLPVYNEQFF. For the CDR3, the DNA is TGCGCCAGCAGCCAAGAATATCGACTACCCGTCTACAATGAGCAGTTCTTC.

This clone is a singleton in its sample. This chain links TRBV12-3 or TRBV12-4 with TRBJ2-1; TRBD1 matches 10 bases. The CDR3 is made up of 13 amino acids. Losses at the gene ends were 7 bases for V and 9 bases for J; bases not matched to a gene: 6. In DNA form, the CDR3 reads TGTGCCAGCACCACGACAGGGGGCGGTGAGCAGTTCTTC. Translated: CASTTTGGGEQFF.

Written as DNA, the CDR3 is TGTGCCAGCAGTTACACGGGGGGTCCGGACGAAAAACTGTTTTTT. Its translation is CASSYTGGPDEKLFF. The genes are TRBV6-6 and TRBJ1-4; D may be TRBD1 (5 bases). Germline CDR1 MNHNY, CDR2 SVGAGI (reference sequence). V was clipped by 2 bases and J by 8 bases, with 15 bases between them. CDR3 length: 15 amino acids.

The V call is TRBV25-1, the J call TRBJ1-6; TRBD1 matches at 7 bases. V dropped 2 bases and J dropped 6; count of bases not matched to a gene: 10. CDR3 length: 17 amino acids. Per germline, CDR1 MGHDK and CDR2 SYGVNS. CDR3 loop: CASSEEGRGLPNSPLHF. The CDR3 bases are TGTGCCAGCAGTGAAGAAGGTAGGGGGCTTCCTAATTCACCCCTCCACTTT.

The chain employs TRBV7-2 and TRBJ1-4; 8 bases match TRBD1. The CDR3 extends over 15 amino acids. The V gene's germline CDR1 is SGHTA and CDR2 FQGNSA. V dropped 6 bases and J dropped 8; count of bases not matched to a gene: 11. CDR3 sequence (DNA): TGTGCCAGCAGTCAATCACAGGGGGGGAGCGAAAAACTGTTTTTT. Its translation: CASSQSQGGSEKLFF.

This chain links TRBV6-2 or TRBV6-3 with TRBJ2-7; no firm D call. There are 11 residues in the CDR3. From germline, CDR1 is MNHEY and CDR2 SVGEGT. The germline V and J ends were trimmed by 5 bases and 7 bases, with 9 bases remaining between them. This CDR3 is CASSPLMEQYF. CDR3 nucleotides: TGTGCCAGCAGTCCCCTTATGGAGCAGTACTTC.

The chain couples TRBV7-9 to TRBJ2-7, with D uncertain. Per germline, CDR1 SEHNR and CDR2 FQNEAQ (reference sequence). Trimming cost V 1 base and J 6 bases, with 10 bases left between them. The CDR3 totals 13 residues. The CDR3 protein is CASSLEWRGEQYF. In DNA, the CDR3 is TGTGCCAGCAGCTTAGAGTGGCGAGGCGAGCAGTACTTC.

The chain is built from TRBV25-1 and TRBJ2-2; 7 nucleotides line up with TRBD1. V gave up 3 bases and J gave up 6 bases; unmatched junction bases: 13. Germline CDR1 reads MGHDK; CDR2 reads SYGVNS. This CDR3 region has 17 residues. DNA of the CDR3: TGTGCCAGCAGTGATCCCTCACAGGGGTCATTTTCCGGGGAGCTGTTTTTT. It specifies CASSDPSQGSFSGELFF. Variable domain in full (rest from reference TRBV25-1 and TRBJ2-2): EADIYQTPRYLVIGTGKKITLECSQTMGHDKMYWYQQDPGMELHLIHYSYGVNSTEKGDLSSESTVSRIRTEHFPLTLESARPSHTSQYLCASSDPSQGSFSGELFFGEGSRLTVL.

The chain is built from TRBV3-1 (or the pseudogene TRBV3-2) and TRBJ2-7; D call uncertain. With 0 bases removed from V and 2 bases from J, the gap between germline ends came to 5 bases. CDR1 LGHDT and CDR2 YNNKEL come from the germline V gene (reference sequence). This CDR3 has 13 amino acids. In nucleotides, the CDR3 is TGTGCCAGCAGCCAAGATGGGCCCTACGAGCAGTACTTC. Translation gives CASSQDGPYEQYF.

The chain employs TRBV18 and TRBJ1-1, with TRBD1 identical over 11 bases. The CDR3 has 14 residues. Per the germline V gene, CDR1 is KGHSH and CDR2 is LQKENI. Trimming removed 6 bases from V and 5 bases from J; junction bases left unmatched: 5. The DNA of the CDR3 is TGTGCCAGCTCCCTCGGACAGGGGGCTACTGAAGCTTTCTTT. It yields the protein CASSLGQGATEAFF.

V gene TRBV5-6 combines with J gene TRBJ2-5; TRBD2 matches 12 bases. Per the germline V gene, CDR1 is SGHDT and CDR2 is YYEEEE. Trimming took 4 bases from V and 5 from J; bases not matched to a gene: 6. The CDR3 loop spans 15 amino acids. For the CDR3, the DNA is TGTGCCAGCAGCCGGGGGACTAGCGGGCCGGAGACCCAGTACTTC. Its translation: CASSRGTSGPETQYF.